The present entry profiles one T cell receptor beta chain with its context. As yet, its antigen is unknown. This specimen belongs to a study of T cell repertoires in cytomegalovirus infection. Study information: Alongside well-studied HLA-B-restricted CMV epitopes, recently identified HLA-C-restricted CMV epitopes were also used. An indication of both CMV infection and matching HLA type came from public TCR beta signatures.

Study observations and caveats: The ex vivo response showed dominance by HLA-C-restricted CMV-specific TCR beta clonotypes.

CDR3 size: 15 residues. Germline V gives CDR1 SEHNR, CDR2 FQNEAQ (reference sequence). The J segment lost 4 bases and the V segment lost 2 bases, leaving 7 bases of the junction unmatched. A single record per CDR3 protein comes from TCRdb applying MiXCR to the reads. The sample gives 750,000 to 950,000 distinct CDR3 sequences, 25% to 35% of which show up once; approximately 14% is in the top ten. This clonotype was sampled from a human donor in good health (CMV status not recorded). Some clones in this sample may be carry-over from other donors' samples. The rearrangement joins TRBV7-9 to TRBJ1-1; 7 bases fit TRBD1. The input for sequencing was cultured CD8+ T cells from PBMCs, taken from culture after CMV antigen stimulation. CDR3 sequence (DNA): TGTGCCAGCAGCTTAAAGGACAGGCCGGTCACTGAAGCTTTCTTT. Amino acids: CASSLKDRPVTEAFF. The full variable domain, its missing parts supplied by reference TRBV7-9 and TRBJ1-1, is DTGVSQNPRHKITKRGQNVTFRCDPISEHNRLYWYRQTLGQGPEFLTYFQNEAQLEKSRLLSDRFSAERPKGSFSTLEIQRTEQGDSAMYLCASSLKDRPVTEAFFGQGTRLTVV.